This T cell receptor beta chain comes out of a study of T-cell reconstitution after alpha-beta-depleted transplantation in children. Trimming removed 6 bases at V and 0 bases at J, with 13 bases between. This CDR3 is 16 amino acids long. The germline V gene has CDR1 SGHNT and CDR2 YYREEE (reference sequence). As it was prepared, the TCRbeta library received unique molecular identifiers. One entry per CDR3 protein results from TCRdb running MiXCR on the PCR reads. The data hold over 200,000 distinct CDR3 sequences, with under 13% observed a single time. This clonotype was counted only a few times. The antigen remains unidentified. The study, taken as a whole, reports: After transplant, high TCRbeta diversity at day 60 in some patients arose from surviving recipient T cells and thymic progenitors. Several hundred expanded graft clones reportedly supplied alpha-beta T cells about two months after transplant. Most T-cell counts and diversity one year after the transplant came from T cells that were newly produced.

The sample in question was PBMCs, obtained before TCRalphabeta/CD19-depleted stem cell transplant. The J gene is TRBJ1-6, the V gene TRBV5-4, with a tentative D call TRBD1 (5 bases). The sequence derives from a child under two years old with acute myeloid leukemia, due to receive a stem cell transplant. The CDR3 here is CASTLGPTSYNSPLHF. The CDR3 DNA sequence: TGTGCCAGCACCCTGGGACCGACCTCCTATAATTCACCCCTCCACTTT.